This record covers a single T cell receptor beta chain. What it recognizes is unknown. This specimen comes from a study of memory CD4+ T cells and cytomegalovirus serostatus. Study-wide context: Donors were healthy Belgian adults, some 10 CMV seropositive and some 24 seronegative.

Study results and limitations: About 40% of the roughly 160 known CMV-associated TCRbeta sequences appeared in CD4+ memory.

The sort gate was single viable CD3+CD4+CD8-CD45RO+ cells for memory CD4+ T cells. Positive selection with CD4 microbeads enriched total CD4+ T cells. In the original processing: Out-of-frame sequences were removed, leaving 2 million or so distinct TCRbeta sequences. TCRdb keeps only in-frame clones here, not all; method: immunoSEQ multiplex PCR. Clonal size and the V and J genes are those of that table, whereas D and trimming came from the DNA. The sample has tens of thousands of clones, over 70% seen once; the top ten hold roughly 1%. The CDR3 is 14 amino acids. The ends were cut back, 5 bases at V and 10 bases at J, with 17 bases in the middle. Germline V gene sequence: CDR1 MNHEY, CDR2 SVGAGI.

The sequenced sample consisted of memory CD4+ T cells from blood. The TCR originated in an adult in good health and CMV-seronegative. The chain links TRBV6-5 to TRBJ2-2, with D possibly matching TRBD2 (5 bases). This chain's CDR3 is CASSHQRAGTELFF. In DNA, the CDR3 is TGTGCCAGCAGTCATCAGAGGGCTGGAACGGAGCTGTTTTTT.